The subject of this entry is one T cell receptor beta chain. This record belongs to a study of T cells after somatic rescue of genetic block. The data were produced by immunoSEQ multiplex PCR, yet TCRdb's version contains in-frame clones alone and is incomplete. The sample comprises around 67,000 clones, about nine tenths of which are singletons, and approximately 3% rests with the top ten. Germline V gene sequence: CDR1 MNHEY, CDR2 SMNVEV (reference sequence). This CDR3 comprises 18 residues. V was pared by 3 bases and J by 4 bases, with 24 bases between. The chain employs TRBV27 and TRBJ2-5; D possibly matches TRBD1 or TRBD2 (5 bases each). The TCR comes from a young man. The sequenced sample was peripheral blood mononuclear cells (PBMCs). Here the CDR3 reads CASSLSGQGAGWGETQYF. The CDR3 DNA is TGTGCCAGCAGTTTGTCGGGGCAGGGTGCGGGCTGGGGAGAGACCCAGTACTTC.